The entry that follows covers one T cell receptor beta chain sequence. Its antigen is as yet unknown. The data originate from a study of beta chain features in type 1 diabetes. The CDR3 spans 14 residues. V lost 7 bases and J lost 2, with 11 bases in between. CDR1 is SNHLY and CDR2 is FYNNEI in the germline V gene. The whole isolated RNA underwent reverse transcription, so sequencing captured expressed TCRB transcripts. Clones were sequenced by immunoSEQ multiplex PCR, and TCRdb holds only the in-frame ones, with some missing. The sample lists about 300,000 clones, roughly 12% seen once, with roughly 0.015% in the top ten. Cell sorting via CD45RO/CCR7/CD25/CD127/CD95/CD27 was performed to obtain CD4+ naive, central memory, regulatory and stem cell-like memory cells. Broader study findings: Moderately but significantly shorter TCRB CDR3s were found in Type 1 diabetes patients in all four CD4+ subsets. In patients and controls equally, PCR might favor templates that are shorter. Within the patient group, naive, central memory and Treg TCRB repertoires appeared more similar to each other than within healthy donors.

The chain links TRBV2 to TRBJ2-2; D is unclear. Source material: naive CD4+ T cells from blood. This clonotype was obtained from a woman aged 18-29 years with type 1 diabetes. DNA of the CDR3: TGTGCCAGCATTGGGCTTGCTAACACCGGGGAGCTGTTTTTT. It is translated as CASIGLANTGELFF.